This TCR beta chain was obtained from a study of T cells in Graves' hyperthyroidism and ophthalmopathy (dated by TCRdb to about 2019). Regarding the complete study: Peripheral blood was sampled at the time of initial diagnosis, prior to any treatment. To identify distinguishing TCR V-J signatures, a discovery cohort of about 95 patients was used, comprising fewer than 45 with Graves' ophthalmopathy and roughly 60 with stable Graves' hyperthyroidism. Whether ophthalmopathy could be predicted prospectively was tested in an independent validation cohort made up of under 20 hyperthyroidism patients plus 17 patients who later progressed to ophthalmopathy. The 85 to 100 discovery patients were divided at random into training and test sets in a 7:3 ratio. In addition, the study compared T-cell repertoires in thyroid tissue and in blood from six Graves' hyperthyroidism patients. Following sampling, methimazole starting at 30 mg daily was given to hyperthyroidism patients, and high-dose intravenous methylprednisolone was given to ophthalmopathy patients. The paper reports TCR Vbeta CDR3 sequencing of 135 peripheral blood samples: 43 ophthalmopathy, about 75 hyperthyroidism and around 17 progressor patients.

Ophthalmopathy patients had moderately to severely active disease, with a Clinical Activity Score of 3 or more, a NOSPECS grade of 4 or more, and a disease duration of less than 3 months. Any patient with an uncontrolled infection, another autoimmune disease, pregnancy or lactation was excluded. Diagnoses were based on clinical symptoms, serum thyroxine and TRAb, thyroid ultrasound and orbital computed tomography. PBMCs were separated from approximately 10 ml of fresh peripheral blood using Ficoll-Paque density gradient centrifugation. Total RNA was extracted using Trizol reagent, and RNA quality was assessed on an Agilent 2100 Bioanalyzer. Taken from the germline V gene, the CDR1 and CDR2 loops are MDHEN and SYDVKM. The CDR3 measures 13 amino acids from cysteine to phenylalanine. Left in the record is the CDR3 DNA by itself, 39 bases read in frame from the first base. The V end gives up 7 bases and the J end 7 bases, leaving 2 bases in the junction not matched to a gene.

The TCR beta CDR3 regions were amplified from RNA transcripts. A first-round RT-PCR of the TCR CDR3 used the HTBI primer set with the Qiagen OneStep RT-PCR kit. The libraries were constructed in a second round of multiplex PCR and then size-selected and purified. The libraries were sequenced on an Illumina HiSeq2000 using paired-end 100 bp reads. The source study handled its data this way. SOAPnuke was used to process the raw data, removing reads that contained adapters or uncalled bases, had a mean Phred below 15, or lacked an exact match to the constant primer or identifier. COPE v1.2.5 was used to merge high-quality paired reads, and clonotypes were defined as unique nucleotide sequences. MiTCR v1.1 was used to align clonotypes to the IMGT TRBV, TRBD and TRBJ reference segments. The analysis was restricted to V-J combinations with a frequency above 0.0001, which together covered about 99% of the repertoires. The TCS score was defined as the ratio of F50 (clonal expansion) to E x V (chaos), calculated using BLOSUM62-based TCRdist between CDR3 peptides within each V-J. Welch's t-statistics and random forest reduced just over 500 V-J features to 10 to 15, which were used in a naive Bayes classifier (R e1071). TCRdb redid the processing of the public reads, applying fastp at Q25 and MiXCR, and retained in-frame beta chains. When rows share a CDR3 protein, they turn into one entry using the most common DNA and genes. The authors' filters were not applied to this entry. For this sample the table gives 490,000 or so distinct CDR3 sequences, of which about 20% were detected only once. The ten largest make up 45% to 50% of the sample.

Results the study describes overall, beyond this receptor: In validation, the model predicted progression to ophthalmopathy with 55% to 71% sensitivity and less than 75% specificity, a median of 6.5 months before onset. Most expanded thyroid clonotypes (frequency above 0.001) were also found in blood, which suggests that blood repertoires may mirror thyroid immune responses. Sample size was not statistically predetermined, and investigators were not blinded to group allocation. A model built on a 13 V-J signature distinguished ophthalmopathy from stable hyperthyroidism, reaching around 90% sensitivity and 81.08% specificity in cross-validation and 80%/75% in testing.

This clonotype was counted only a few times. The antigen it binds to is not known. The input lacks base qualities; no much larger clone sits a single base away. This sequence originates from a man aged 35 to 55 with Graves' ophthalmopathy. The V and J genes are TRBV28 and TRBJ1-6; the central 9 bases match TRBD1. Sequenced: blood. The DNA sequence reads TGTGCCAGCATAGGGACAGGGAATTCACCCCTCCACTTT. Translated, this is CASIGTGNSPLHF.